The source of this TCR beta chain is a study of cytomegalovirus exposure and HLA in healthy donors. The study ran its PCR with 60 Vbeta and 13 Jbeta primers. TCRdb's copy holds only in-frame clones and misses some; the assay was immunoSEQ multiplex PCR. The sample yields just over 150,000 clones, roughly 84% seen once. Study results and limitations: Among TCR beta chains of equal frequency, HLA-associated ones were more clonally expanded in a later analysis. A link between a missense DCLRE1C variant and TCR beta V- and J-gene trimming emerged from a later analysis.

Healthy bone marrow donors made up the cohort. This clone was observed a handful of times. Its antigen is as yet unknown. Sequenced material: PBMCs. This clonotype was sampled from a man aged 18 to 30 in good health and CMV-seropositive.

Here the CDR3 reads CASSLESGANSPLHF. The CDR3 DNA is TGTGCCAGCAGCTTGGAATCTGGGGCAAATTCACCCCTCCACTTT. The rearrangement joins TRBV5-4 to TRBJ1-6, with a possible D match to TRBD1 (5 bases). The germline V gene encodes CDR1 SGHNT and CDR2 YYREEE (reference sequence). This CDR3 comprises 15 residues. The germline V and J ends were trimmed by 0 bases and 7 bases, with 11 bases remaining between them.